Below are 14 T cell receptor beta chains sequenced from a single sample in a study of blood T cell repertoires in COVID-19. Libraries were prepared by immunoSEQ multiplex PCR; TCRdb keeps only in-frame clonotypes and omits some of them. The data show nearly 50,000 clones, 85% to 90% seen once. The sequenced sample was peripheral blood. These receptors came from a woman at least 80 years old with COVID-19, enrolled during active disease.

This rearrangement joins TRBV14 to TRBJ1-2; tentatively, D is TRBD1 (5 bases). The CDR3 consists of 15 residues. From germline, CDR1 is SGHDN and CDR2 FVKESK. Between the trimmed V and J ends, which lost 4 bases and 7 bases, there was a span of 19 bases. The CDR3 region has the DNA TGTGCCAGCAGCCCCACTCGAGTACAGGCCCGTGGCTACACCTTC. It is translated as CASSPTRVQARGYTF.

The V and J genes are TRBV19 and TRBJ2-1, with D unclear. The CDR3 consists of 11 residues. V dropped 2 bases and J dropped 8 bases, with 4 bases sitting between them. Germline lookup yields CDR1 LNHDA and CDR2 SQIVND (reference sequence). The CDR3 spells CASSIRDEQFF. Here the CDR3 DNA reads TGTGCCAGTAGTATAAGAGATGAGCAGTTCTTC.

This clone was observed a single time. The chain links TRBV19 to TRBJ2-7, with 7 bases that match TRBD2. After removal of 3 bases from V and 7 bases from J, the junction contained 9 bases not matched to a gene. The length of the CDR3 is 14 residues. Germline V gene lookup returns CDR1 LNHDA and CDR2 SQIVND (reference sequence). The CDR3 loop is CASSIRAGAGEQYF. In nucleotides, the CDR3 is TGTGCCAGTAGTATCAGGGCGGGAGCGGGTGAGCAGTACTTC.

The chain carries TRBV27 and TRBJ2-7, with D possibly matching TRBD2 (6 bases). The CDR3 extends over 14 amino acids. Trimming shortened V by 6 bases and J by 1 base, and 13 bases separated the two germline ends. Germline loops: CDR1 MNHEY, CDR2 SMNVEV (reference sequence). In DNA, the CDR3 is TGTGCCAGCAGCTGGGGCGGGGCGTCCTACGAGCAGTACTTC. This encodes CASSWGGASYEQYF.

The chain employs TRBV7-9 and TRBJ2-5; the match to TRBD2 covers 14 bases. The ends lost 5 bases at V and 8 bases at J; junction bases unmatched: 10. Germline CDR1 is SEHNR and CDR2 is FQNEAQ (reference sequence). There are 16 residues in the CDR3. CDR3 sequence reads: CASSHTGLAGGGTQYF. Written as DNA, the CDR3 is TGTGCCAGCAGCCATACCGGACTAGCGGGAGGAGGAACCCAGTACTTC.

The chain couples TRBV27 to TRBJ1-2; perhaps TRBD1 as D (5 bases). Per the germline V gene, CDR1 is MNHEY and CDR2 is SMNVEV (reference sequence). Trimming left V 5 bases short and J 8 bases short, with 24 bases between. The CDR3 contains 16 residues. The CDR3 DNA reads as TGTGCCAGCAGTACCTCCCTGCTACAGGCACAGAGAGGCTACACCTTC. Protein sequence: CASSTSLLQAQRGYTF.

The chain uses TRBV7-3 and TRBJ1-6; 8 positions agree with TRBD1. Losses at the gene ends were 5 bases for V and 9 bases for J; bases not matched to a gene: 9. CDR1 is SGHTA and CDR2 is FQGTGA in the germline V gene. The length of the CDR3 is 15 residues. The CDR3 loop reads CASSAQGAIRSPLHF. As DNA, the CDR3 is TGTGCCAGCAGCGCCCAGGGGGCGATTCGTTCACCCCTCCACTTT.

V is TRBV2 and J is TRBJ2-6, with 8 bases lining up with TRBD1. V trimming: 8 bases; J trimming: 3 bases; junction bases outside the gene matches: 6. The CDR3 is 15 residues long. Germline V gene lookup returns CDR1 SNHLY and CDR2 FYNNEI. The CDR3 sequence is CASGRTGNGANVLTF. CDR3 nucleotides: TGTGCCAGCGGCCGGACAGGGAATGGGGCCAACGTCCTGACTTTC.

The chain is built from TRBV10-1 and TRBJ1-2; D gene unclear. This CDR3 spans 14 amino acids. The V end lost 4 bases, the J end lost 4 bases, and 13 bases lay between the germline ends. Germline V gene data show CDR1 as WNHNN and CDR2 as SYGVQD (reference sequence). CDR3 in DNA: TGCGCCAGCAGTGGGTCCCGGGGTTTCTATGGCTACACCTTC. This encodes CASSGSRGFYGYTF.

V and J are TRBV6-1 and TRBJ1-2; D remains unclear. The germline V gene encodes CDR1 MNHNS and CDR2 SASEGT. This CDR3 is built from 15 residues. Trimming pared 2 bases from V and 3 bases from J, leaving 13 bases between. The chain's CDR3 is CASSEHGRWDYGYTF. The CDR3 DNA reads TGTGCCAGCAGTGAACACGGCAGGTGGGACTATGGCTACACCTTC.

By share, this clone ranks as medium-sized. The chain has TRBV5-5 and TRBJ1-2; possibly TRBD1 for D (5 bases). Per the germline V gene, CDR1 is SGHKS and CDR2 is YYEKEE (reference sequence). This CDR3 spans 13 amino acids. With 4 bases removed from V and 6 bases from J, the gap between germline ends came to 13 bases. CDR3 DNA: TGTGCCAGCAGCCTCCGGGACTGGGATGGCTACACCTTC. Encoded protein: CASSLRDWDGYTF. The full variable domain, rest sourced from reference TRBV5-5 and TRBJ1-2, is DAGVTQSPTHLIKTRGQQVTLRCSPISGHKSVSWYQQVLGQGPQFIFQYYEKEERGRGNFPDRFSARQFPNYSSELNVNALLLGDSALYLCASSLRDWDGYTFGSGTRLTVV.

The CDR3 DNA is TGTGCCAGCAGCACCTTACAGGGGGCTGATGAGCAGTTCTTC. Amino acid sequence: CASSTLQGADEQFF. This rearrangement joins TRBV5-5 to TRBJ2-1; TRBD1 matches at 9 bases. CDR1 and CDR2 (germline): SGHKS, YYEKEE (reference sequence). This CDR3 spans 14 amino acids. After removal of 4 bases from V and 8 bases from J, the junction contained 7 bases not matched to a gene.

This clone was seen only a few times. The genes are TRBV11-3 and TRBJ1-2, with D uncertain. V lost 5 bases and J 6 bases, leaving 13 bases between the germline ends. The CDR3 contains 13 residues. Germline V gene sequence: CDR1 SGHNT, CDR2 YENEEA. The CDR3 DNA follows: TGTGCCAGCAGCGGGCGAGGGCAAGATGGCTACACCTTC. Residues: CASSGRGQDGYTF.

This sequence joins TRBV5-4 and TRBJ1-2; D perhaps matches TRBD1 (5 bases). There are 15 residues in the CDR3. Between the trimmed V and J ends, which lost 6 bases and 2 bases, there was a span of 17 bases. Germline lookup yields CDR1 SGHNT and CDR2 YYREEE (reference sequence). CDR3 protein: CASTRRGRANYGYTF. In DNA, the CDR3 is TGTGCCAGCACGCGTCGGGGGAGGGCCAACTATGGCTACACCTTC.